These 25 T cell receptor beta chains were sequenced from one sample in a study of blood T cell repertoires in COVID-19. Repertoires were generated with immunoSEQ multiplex PCR, while TCRdb's copy carries only in-frame clones and drops some. The sample gives about 210,000 clones, about 87% of which show up once; about 6% is in the top ten. Sequenced material: peripheral blood. The origin of the receptors is a man between 60 and 75 years old who had recovered from COVID-19.

This clone has a single count. The chain couples TRBV5-1 to TRBJ1-1; D unclear. Per the germline V gene, CDR1 is SGHRS and CDR2 is YFSETQ. Trimming shortened V by 0 bases and J by 5 bases, and 8 bases separated the two germline ends. This CDR3 contains 13 residues. The CDR3 region is CASSLGAGTEAFF. The CDR3 bases are TGCGCCAGCAGCTTGGGAGCAGGAACTGAAGCTTTCTTT.

For the CDR3, the DNA is TGTGCCAGCAGGCCCGGGACTCTCACCTACGAGCAGTACTTC. It is translated as CASRPGTLTYEQYF. V and J are TRBV27 and TRBJ2-7, with D possibly being TRBD2 (6 bases). The CDR3 is 14 amino acids. Trimming removed 6 bases from V and 2 bases from J, with 14 bases in between. CDR1 and CDR2 from the germline V gene are MNHEY and SMNVEV (reference sequence).

This chain links TRBV7-9 with TRBJ2-7; a possible D gene is TRBD1 (5 bases). The germline gives CDR1 SEHNR, CDR2 FQNEAQ (reference sequence). This CDR3 comprises 16 residues. Trimming removed 2 bases at V and 0 bases at J, with 14 bases between. The CDR3 sequence: CASSLTLQGSSYEQYF. In DNA form, the CDR3 reads TGTGCCAGCAGCTTAACCCTGCAGGGAAGCTCCTACGAGCAGTACTTC.

This clone was found a few times. This chain joins TRBV3-1 (or the pseudogene TRBV3-2) and TRBJ2-7; D might be TRBD2 (6 bases). Germline values: CDR1 LGHDT, CDR2 YNNKEL (reference sequence). The CDR3 is made up of 14 amino acids. V shed 4 bases and J shed 5 bases, with 15 bases lying between them. CDR3 nucleotides: TGTGCCAGCAGCCTCATAGGAGGCGGGAACGAGCAGTACTTC. This gives the protein CASSLIGGGNEQYF.

V is TRBV7-6 and J is TRBJ2-7, with D possibly matching TRBD1 (6 bases). This CDR3 has 14 amino acids. The V gene lost 0 bases and the J gene lost 5 bases, with 11 bases spanning the gap. Germline CDR1 reads SGHVS; CDR2 reads FNYEAQ. This CDR3 reads CASSLAGAGDEQYF. CDR3 DNA sequence: TGTGCCAGCAGCTTAGCGGGGGCAGGGGACGAGCAGTACTTC.

The chain combines TRBV3-1 (or the pseudogene TRBV3-2) with TRBJ1-1; D ambiguous. This CDR3 contains 13 residues. Germline CDR1 and CDR2: LGHDT and YNNKEL (reference sequence). The ends were cut back, 5 bases at V and 7 bases at J, with 14 bases in the middle. The CDR3 DNA is TGTGCCAGCAGCTCCCAGGTTGGCATTGAAGCTTTCTTT. Protein: CASSSQVGIEAFF.

The chain carries TRBV19 and TRBJ2-6; TRBD1 matches at 8 bases. The length of the CDR3 is 17 residues. Trimming at V came to 3 bases and at J to 0 bases, leaving 4 bases not matched to a gene. Germline CDR1 is LNHDA and CDR2 is SQIVND (reference sequence). The CDR3 DNA sequence: TGTGCCAGTAGTATTGGACAGGGAGCCTCTGGGGCCAACGTCCTGACTTTC. The encoded protein is CASSIGQGASGANVLTF.

The rearrangement links TRBV5-1 to TRBJ1-4; 7 nucleotides agree with TRBD1. This CDR3 spans 15 amino acids. The trim removed 4 bases at V and 2 bases at J, leaving 5 bases unmatched. Per germline, CDR1 SGHRS and CDR2 YFSETQ. The CDR3 sequence is CASSPSGGTNEKLFF. Here the CDR3 DNA reads TGCGCCAGCAGCCCCTCAGGGGGGACTAATGAAAAACTGTTTTTT.

This clone was counted a single time. This sample also contains other DNA sequences that code for the same CDR3. J is TRBJ1-1 and V is TRBV7-2; 10 bases map to TRBD1. This CDR3 contains 15 residues. The germline V gene encodes CDR1 SGHTA and CDR2 FQGNSA. Trimming took 5 bases from V and 1 from J; bases not matched to a gene: 4. DNA for the CDR3: TGTGCCAGCAGCCCCGACAGGGGGCGGAACACTGAAGCTTTCTTT. This codes for CASSPDRGRNTEAFF.

The chain employs TRBV19 and TRBJ1-1; possibly TRBD1 for D (5 bases). Trimming cost V 5 bases and J 1 base, with 8 bases left between them. This CDR3 has 13 amino acids. Germline V CDR1 and CDR2: LNHDA, SQIVND (reference sequence). The CDR3 bases are TGTGCCAGTAGTGAGACAGCGAACACTGAAGCTTTCTTT. Its translation: CASSETANTEAFF.

The rearrangement joins TRBV3-1 (or the pseudogene TRBV3-2) to TRBJ1-1; 7 bases match TRBD1. J gave up 5 bases and V 4 bases, and 10 bases lay outside the gene matches. Germline V gene sequence: CDR1 LGHDT, CDR2 YNNKEL (reference sequence). The CDR3 has 15 amino acids. Here the CDR3 DNA reads TGTGCCAGCAGCCCTTCAGGGGGGACGGGGACTGAAGCTTTCTTT. Translation: CASSPSGGTGTEAFF.

The CDR3 region has the DNA TGTGCCAGCAGTTTACGGGAATTGAACACTGAAGCTTTCTTT. It specifies CASSLRELNTEAFF. J is TRBJ1-1 and V is TRBV27; D uncertain. Germline CDR1 MNHEY, CDR2 SMNVEV (reference sequence). The germline V and J ends were trimmed by 2 bases and 0 bases, with 7 bases remaining between them. The CDR3 covers 14 residues.

This chain links TRBV9 with TRBJ2-1; 12 nucleotides line up with TRBD2. The CDR3 contains 18 residues. The V gene's germline CDR1 is SGDLS and CDR2 YYNGEE. J was trimmed by 8 bases and V by 0 bases; bases with no gene match: 12. The CDR3 DNA reads as TGTGCCAGCAGCGTAGCTCTCGCTAGCGGGGGGGCTCCATATGAGCAGTTCTTC. Translation: CASSVALASGGAPYEQFF.

The chain combines TRBV4-3 with TRBJ2-2; 7 nucleotides agree with TRBD2. The length of the CDR3 is 16 residues. J lost 5 bases, V lost 0 bases, and 6 bases had no gene match. Germline CDR1 LGHNA, CDR2 YSLEER. The CDR3 reads CASSQEARGKTGELFF. The CDR3 nucleotides are TGCGCCAGCAGCCAAGAGGCGCGGGGGAAGACCGGGGAGCTGTTTTTT.

This clone showed up many times. The rearrangement uses TRBV28 and TRBJ1-1; D not certain. This CDR3 is built from 12 residues. Germline V gives CDR1 MDHEN, CDR2 SYDVKM. V was trimmed by 8 bases and J by 4 bases, leaving 11 bases between them. The CDR3 spells CASRVGSTEAFF. CDR3 coding DNA: TGTGCCAGCCGCGTGGGGAGCACTGAAGCTTTCTTT. The entire variable domain, with the rest obtained from reference TRBV28 and TRBJ1-1, is as follows: DVKVTQSSRYLVKRTGEKVFLECVQDMDHENMFWYRQDPGLGLRLIYFSYDVKMKEKGDIPEGYSVSREKKERFSLILESASTNQTSMYLCASRVGSTEAFFGQGTRLTVV.

The rearrangement joins TRBV6-6 to TRBJ2-3, with D possibly TRBD2 on 5 matching bases. This CDR3 has 15 residues. V lost 5 bases and J lost 9, with 21 bases in between. The germline V gene encodes CDR1 MNHNY and CDR2 SVGAGI (reference sequence). This chain's CDR3 is CASSHDLSGSPTQYF. CDR3 nucleotides: TGTGCCAGCAGTCATGATCTTTCGGGATCTCCAACGCAGTATTTT.

V gene TRBV27 combines with J gene TRBJ2-5; TRBD1 matches at 8 bases. The J segment lost 7 bases and the V segment lost 8 bases, leaving 9 bases of the junction unmatched. Germline V gives CDR1 MNHEY, CDR2 SMNVEV (reference sequence). The CDR3 is 13 amino acids. The CDR3 region is CASGTGQLGTQYF. CDR3 DNA sequence: TGTGCCAGCGGGACAGGACAGTTAGGGACCCAGTACTTC.

This chain connects TRBV27 to TRBJ2-4; D might be TRBD1 (5 bases). The CDR3 sequence is 14 residues long. The V end was cut by 4 bases, the J end by 7 bases, with 14 bases between. Germline CDR1 MNHEY, CDR2 SMNVEV (reference sequence). The CDR3 DNA is TGTGCCAGCAGTTCAACAGGTTATCTGAACATTCAGTACTTC. Protein product: CASSSTGYLNIQYF.

The chain employs TRBV2 and TRBJ1-6; 9 nucleotides line up with TRBD1. Germline CDR1 SNHLY, CDR2 FYNNEI. V was pared by 8 bases and J by 7 bases, with 3 bases of the junction left unmatched. The CDR3 runs to 13 residues. CDR3 sequence: CASGGTGNSPLHF. The CDR3 DNA follows: TGTGCCAGCGGCGGGACAGGGAATTCACCCCTCCACTTT.

The table lists this clone with a few counts. J is TRBJ2-1 and V is TRBV1; the table's TRBD2 call for D was not verified on the DNA. TRBV1 represents a pseudogene. This CDR3 has 15 residues. The CDR3 DNA follows: TGCACCAGGAGAGTCAGCGGAAGCTCCTACAATGAGCAGTTCTTC. Its protein is CTRRVSGSSYNEQFF.

The chain combines TRBV5-4 with TRBJ2-7; 11 nucleotides match TRBD1. Germline assignment: CDR1 SGHNT and CDR2 YYREEE (reference sequence). J lost 5 bases, V lost 7 bases, and 8 bases had no gene match. The CDR3 runs 14 residues. The CDR3 nucleotides read TGTGCCAGCTCCTCCCGGGACAGGGGGGACGAGCAGTACTTC. Amino acids: CASSSRDRGDEQYF. The full variable domain, its missing parts supplied by reference TRBV5-4 and TRBJ2-7, is ETGVTQSPTHLIKTRGQQVTLRCSSQSGHNTVSWYQQALGQGPQFIFQYYREEENGRGNFPPRFSGLQFPNYSSELNVNALELDDSALYLCASSSRDRGDEQYFGPGTRLTVT.

This chain joins TRBV10-1 and TRBJ2-5, with 12 nucleotides matching TRBD2. This CDR3 spans 16 amino acids. Germline lookup yields CDR1 WNHNN and CDR2 SYGVQD (reference sequence). Losses at the gene ends were 2 bases for V and 2 bases for J; bases not matched to a gene: 3. CDR3 sequence (DNA): TGCGCCAGCAGTGAGAATCTAGCGGGAGGGCAAGAGACCCAGTACTTC. Its protein is CASSENLAGGQETQYF.

This clone appeared a few times. The rearrangement links TRBV12-3 or TRBV12-4 to TRBJ1-5, with unresolved D. The germline V and J ends were trimmed by 5 bases and 0 bases, with 5 bases remaining between them. This CDR3 has 13 amino acids. The CDR3 is CASSPYSNQPQHF. CDR3 bases: TGTGCCAGCAGTCCGTATAGCAATCAGCCCCAGCATTTT.

The chain uses TRBV6-6 and TRBJ1-5; D is uncertain. V lost 0 bases, J lost 9 bases, and 9 bases lay in between. Germline lookup yields CDR1 MNHNY and CDR2 SVGAGI (reference sequence). The CDR3 consists of 13 residues. The CDR3 coding sequence is TGTGCCAGCAGTTACTCGATCCAGGCGCCCCAGCATTTT. It specifies CASSYSIQAPQHF.

The chain recombines TRBV19 with TRBJ1-6, with D possibly matching TRBD1 (6 bases). Trimming took off 2 bases at V and 11 bases at J, with 10 bases between the two ends. Per germline, CDR1 LNHDA and CDR2 SQIVND (reference sequence). This CDR3 comprises 13 residues. This CDR3 is CASSIRNRAPLHF. The CDR3 DNA reads as TGTGCCAGTAGTATAAGGAACAGGGCACCCCTCCACTTT.